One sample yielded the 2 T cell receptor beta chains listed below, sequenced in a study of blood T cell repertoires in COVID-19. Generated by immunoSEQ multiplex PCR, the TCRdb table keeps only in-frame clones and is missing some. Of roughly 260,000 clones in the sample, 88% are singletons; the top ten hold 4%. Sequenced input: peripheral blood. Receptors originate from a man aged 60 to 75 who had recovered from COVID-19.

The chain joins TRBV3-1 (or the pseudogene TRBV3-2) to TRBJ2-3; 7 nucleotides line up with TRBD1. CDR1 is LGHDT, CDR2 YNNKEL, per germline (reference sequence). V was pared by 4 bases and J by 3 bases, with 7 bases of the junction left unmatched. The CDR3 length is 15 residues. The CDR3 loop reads CASSLTGLGTDTQYF. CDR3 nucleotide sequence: TGTGCCAGCAGCCTGACAGGGCTCGGAACAGATACGCAGTATTTT.

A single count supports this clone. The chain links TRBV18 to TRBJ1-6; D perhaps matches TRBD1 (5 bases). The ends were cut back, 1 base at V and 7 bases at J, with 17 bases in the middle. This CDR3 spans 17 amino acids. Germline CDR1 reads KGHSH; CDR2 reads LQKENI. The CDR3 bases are TGTGCCAGCTCACCACGGCTACAGGAAAACCGCAATTCACCCCTCCACTTT. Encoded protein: CASSPRLQENRNSPLHF.